The sequence of this TCR beta chain was determined in a study of shared clonotypes between healthy human individuals. Study conclusions and caveats: Clonotypes not shared had lower generation probabilities than those common to all four donors.

Per the germline V gene, CDR1 is SGHDN and CDR2 is FVKESK. This CDR3 has 15 amino acids. Trimming cost V 2 bases and J 1 base, with 10 bases left between them. A note on this clone: The antigen is not known.

As processed by the authors: ImmunoSEQ yielded junction-only sequences lacking quality scores, so filtering differed. Sequenced by immunoSEQ multiplex PCR; TCRdb stores in-frame clones only, minus some. For V, J and clone size, that table is used; D and trimming come from the DNA. The sample carries 600,000 to 750,000 clones, roughly 78% recorded once. Sequences were obtained from memory CD4+ T cells sorted from blood. Stated subset: CD45RA-negative fraction. This TCR was sampled from a woman under 40 in good health. The J gene is TRBJ2-3, the V gene TRBV14, with D tentatively TRBD2 (6 bases). CDR3 protein: CASSQRASGTDTQYF. CDR3 DNA sequence: TGTGCCAGCAGCCAAAGGGCTAGCGGCACAGATACGCAGTATTTT.